The 13 T cell receptor beta chains given below trace back to one sample, sequenced in a study of CD8+CD57+ T cells in acquired aplastic anemia. The use of genomic DNA as template underpinned the TCR beta VDJ and CDR3 profiling. MiXCR was run by TCRdb on the reads, yielding one entry per CDR3 protein. Here the sample spans approximately 170,000 distinct CDR3 sequences, about 45% being singletons. The authors sequenced patients whose flow cytometry had shown CD8+CD57+ cell expansion. Material for sequencing was sorted CD4+, CD8+, or CD8+CD57+ T cells (not recorded which) from PBMCs. The receptors derive from a human donor with aplastic anemia.

As for this clonotype: This may be a read error: a much more frequent sequence differs by one nucleotide. This chain connects TRBV20-1 to TRBJ2-4; D unclear. CDR1 and CDR2 (germline): DFQATT, SNEGSKA (reference sequence). The CDR3 is 12 amino acids. The CDR3 protein is CSATGSKDIQYF. For the CDR3, the DNA is TGCAGTGCTACGGGCAGCAAAGACATTCAGTACTTC.

The chain couples TRBV9 to TRBJ2-7, with D possibly called TRBD1 or TRBD2 (6 bases each). The last part of the DNA fits TRBJ2-1 better; the J call may be wrong. The CDR3 totals 14 residues. The germline V gene encodes CDR1 SGDLS and CDR2 YYNGEE. The CDR3 sequence is CASSVVTGAGEQFF. CDR3 sequence (DNA): TGTGCCAGCAGCGTAGTAACGGGGGCGGGTGAGCAGTTCTTC.

This clonotype was counted many times. DNA of the CDR3: TGTGCCAGCAGCCAAGATGGACTAGGGGCTTTCTTT. Amino acid sequence: CASSQDGLGAFF. This sequence joins TRBV4-2 and TRBJ1-1; D gene ambiguous. The CDR3 covers 12 residues. The germline V and J ends were trimmed by 0 bases and 11 bases, with 10 bases remaining between them. In germline, CDR1 is LGHNA, CDR2 YNFKEQ.

On this clonotype itself: The germline gene is not matched at one end of the junction; a read error may be the cause. V and J are TRBV10-3 and TRBJ2-3; 8 nucleotides match TRBD2. The CDR3 sequence is 14 residues long. Germline CDR1 ENHRY, CDR2 SYGVKD. The CDR3 DNA reads TGTGCCATCAGGGCGGGGGGCACCAGAGATACGCGGTATTTT. This encodes CAIRAGGTRDTRYF.

V is TRBV10-3 and J is TRBJ2-7; D possibly corresponds to TRBD2 (6 bases). Germline V CDR1 and CDR2: ENHRY, SYGVKD. The CDR3 totals 14 residues. Trimming left V 4 bases short and J 3 bases short, with 13 bases between. The DNA of the CDR3 is TGTGCCATCAGTGCTTCGGGGGTGGGCTACGAGCAGTACTTC. It is translated as CAISASGVGYEQYF.

This rearrangement joins TRBV20-1 to TRBJ1-1; D possibly corresponds to TRBD1 (6 bases). Trimming stripped 0 bases from V and 1 base from J, with 6 bases between. The CDR3 is made up of 13 amino acids. Germline V gene lookup returns CDR1 DFQATT and CDR2 SNEGSKA (reference sequence). The CDR3 is CSARETGNTEAFF. CDR3 coding DNA: TGCAGTGCTAGAGAGACAGGGAACACTGAAGCTTTCTTT.

As to this clonotype: This may arise from a read error, as a much more abundant clone is one base away. This chain joins TRBV11-2 and TRBJ1-1; D might be TRBD1 (5 bases). Per germline, CDR1 SGHAT and CDR2 FQNNGV. CDR3 length equals 14 residues. CDR3 loop: CASGLGQVNTEAFF. DNA for the CDR3: TGTGCCAGCGGCTTGGGGCAGGTGAACACTGAAGCTTTCTTT. The whole variable domain, remainder taken from reference TRBV11-2 and TRBJ1-1, is EAGVAQSPRYKIIEKRQSVAFWCNPISGHATLYWYQQILGQGPKLLIQFQNNGVVDDSQLPKDRFSAERLKGVDSTLKIQPAKLEDSAVYLCASGLGQVNTEAFFGQGTRLTVV.

The chain has TRBV19 and TRBJ1-2, with 8 bases fitting TRBD1. After removal of 7 bases from V and 0 bases from J, the junction contained 7 bases not matched to a gene. CDR3 length equals 15 residues. Germline assignment: CDR1 LNHDA and CDR2 SQIVND (reference sequence). In DNA form, the CDR3 reads TGTGCCAGTATTCCCGGGACAGGAGCTAACTATGGCTACACCTTC. Amino acids: CASIPGTGANYGYTF.

This clonotype was recorded at least ten times. The chain is built from TRBV7-3 and TRBJ2-7; D is possibly TRBD2 (7 bases). This CDR3 is built from 14 residues. The ends were cut back, 7 bases at V and 6 bases at J, with 19 bases in the middle. In germline, CDR1 is SGHTA, CDR2 FQGTGA. This CDR3 is CASNLLARGCEQYV. The CDR3 region has the DNA TGTGCCAGCAACCTACTAGCGAGGGGGTGCGAGCAGTACGTC.

The V and J genes are TRBV11-2 and TRBJ2-1; 10 bases match TRBD2. Per the germline V gene, CDR1 is SGHAT and CDR2 is FQNNGV. The CDR3 is 15 residues long. V gave up 3 bases and J gave up 8 bases; unmatched junction bases: 7. CDR3 residues: CASSLSGLAGDEQFF. As DNA, the CDR3 is TGTGCCAGCAGCTTGTCTGGGCTAGCGGGGGATGAGCAGTTCTTC.

This clonotype appeared many times. The rearrangement links TRBV5-1 to TRBJ2-1, with a tentative D call TRBD2 (5 bases). CDR1 is SGHRS, CDR2 YFSETQ, per germline. V dropped 4 bases and J dropped 1 base, with 9 bases sitting between them. The CDR3 is 14 amino acids. CDR3 sequence (DNA): TGCGCCAGCAGCCCGCTAGCTTCCTACAATGAGCAGTTCTTC. Protein product: CASSPLASYNEQFF.

The V and J genes are TRBV15 and TRBJ2-5; no clear D. This CDR3 region has 14 residues. CDR1 LNHNV and CDR2 YYDKDF come from the germline V gene (reference sequence). V lost 0 bases to trimming and J lost 5 bases, with 10 bases between them. This CDR3 reads CATSREVGWETQYF. The CDR3 DNA reads as TGTGCCACCAGCAGAGAAGTGGGTTGGGAGACCCAGTACTTC.

Of note for this clonotype: The junction departs from germline at one end; a sequencing error may be responsible. V usage is TRBV10-3 and J usage is TRBJ2-7; possible D gene TRBD2, 5 bases. The CDR3 runs to 15 residues. Germline V gives CDR1 ENHRY, CDR2 SYGVKD. In nucleotides, the CDR3 is TGTGCCATCAGTGAGTCCACGGGGAACACCGGGGAGCTGTACTTC. As protein: CAISESTGNTGELYF.